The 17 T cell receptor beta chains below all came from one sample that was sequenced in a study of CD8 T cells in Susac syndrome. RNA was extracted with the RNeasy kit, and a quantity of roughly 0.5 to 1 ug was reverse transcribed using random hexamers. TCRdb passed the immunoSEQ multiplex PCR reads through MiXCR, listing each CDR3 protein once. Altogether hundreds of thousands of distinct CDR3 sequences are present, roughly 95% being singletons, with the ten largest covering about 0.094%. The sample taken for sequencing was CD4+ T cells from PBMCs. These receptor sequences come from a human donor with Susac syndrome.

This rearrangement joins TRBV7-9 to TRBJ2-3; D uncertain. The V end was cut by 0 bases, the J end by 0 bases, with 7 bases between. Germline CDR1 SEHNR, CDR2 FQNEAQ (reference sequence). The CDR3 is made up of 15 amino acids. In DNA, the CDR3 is TGTGCCAGCAGCTTAGCCGTGGTCAGCACAGATACGCAGTATTTT. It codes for CASSLAVVSTDTQYF.

CDR3: CASSLGHRNTEAFF. The CDR3 DNA reads TGTGCCAGCAGTTTAGGTCACAGGAACACTGAAGCTTTCTTT. The V call is TRBV12-3 or TRBV12-4, the J call TRBJ1-1; D not resolved. The CDR3 runs 14 residues. V was shortened by 1 base and J by 1 base, with 7 bases between the two germline ends.

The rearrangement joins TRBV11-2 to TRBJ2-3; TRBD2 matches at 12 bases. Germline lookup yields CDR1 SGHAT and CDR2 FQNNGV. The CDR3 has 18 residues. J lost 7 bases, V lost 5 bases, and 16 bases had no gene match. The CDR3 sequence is CASSRTRTSGNFENTQYF. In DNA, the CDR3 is TGTGCCAGCAGCCGCACGCGGACTAGCGGGAACTTCGAGAATACGCAGTATTTT.

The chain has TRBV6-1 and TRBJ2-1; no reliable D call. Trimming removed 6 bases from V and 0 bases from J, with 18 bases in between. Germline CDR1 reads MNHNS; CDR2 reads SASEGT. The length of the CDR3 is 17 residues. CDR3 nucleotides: TGTGCCAGCAGCCACCAAGGATACTCCAACTCCTACAATGAGCAGTTCTTC. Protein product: CASSHQGYSNSYNEQFF.

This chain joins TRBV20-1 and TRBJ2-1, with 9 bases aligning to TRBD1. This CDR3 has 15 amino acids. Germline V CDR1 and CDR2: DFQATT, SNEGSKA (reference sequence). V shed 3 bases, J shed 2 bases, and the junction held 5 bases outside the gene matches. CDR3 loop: CSASSQGAAYNEQFF. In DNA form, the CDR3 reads TGCAGTGCTAGCTCACAGGGGGCGGCCTACAATGAGCAGTTCTTC.

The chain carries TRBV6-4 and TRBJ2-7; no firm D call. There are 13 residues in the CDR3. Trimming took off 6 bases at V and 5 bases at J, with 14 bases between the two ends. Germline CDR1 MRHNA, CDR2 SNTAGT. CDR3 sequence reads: CASRVLWVDEQYF. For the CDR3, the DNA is TGTGCCAGCAGGGTCTTGTGGGTGGACGAGCAGTACTTC.

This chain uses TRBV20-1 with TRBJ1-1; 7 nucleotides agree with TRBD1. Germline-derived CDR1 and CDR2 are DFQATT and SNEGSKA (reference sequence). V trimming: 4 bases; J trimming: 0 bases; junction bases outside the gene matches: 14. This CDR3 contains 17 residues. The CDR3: CSAMKTTRDSMNTEAFF. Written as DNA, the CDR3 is TGCAGTGCTATGAAGACGACAAGGGACAGCATGAACACTGAAGCTTTCTTT.

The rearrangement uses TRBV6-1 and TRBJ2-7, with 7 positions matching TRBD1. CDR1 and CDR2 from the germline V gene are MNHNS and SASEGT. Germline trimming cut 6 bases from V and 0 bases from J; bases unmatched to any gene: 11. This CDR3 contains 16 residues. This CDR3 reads CASSQQKTGFSYEQYF. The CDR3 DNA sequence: TGTGCCAGCAGCCAGCAAAAGACAGGGTTCTCCTACGAGCAGTACTTC.

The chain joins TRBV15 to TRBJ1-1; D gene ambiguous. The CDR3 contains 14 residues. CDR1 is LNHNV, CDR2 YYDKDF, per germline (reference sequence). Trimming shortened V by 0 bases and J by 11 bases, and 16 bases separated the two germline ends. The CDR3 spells CATSRDRAGLEAFF. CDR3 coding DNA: TGTGCCACCAGCAGAGATCGTGCAGGTCTGGAGGCTTTCTTT.

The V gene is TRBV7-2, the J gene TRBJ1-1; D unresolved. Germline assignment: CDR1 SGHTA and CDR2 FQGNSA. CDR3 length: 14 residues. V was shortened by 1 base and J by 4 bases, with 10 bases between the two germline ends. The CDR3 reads CASSLDRSRTEAFF. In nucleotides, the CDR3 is TGTGCCAGCAGCTTAGATAGGTCCCGCACTGAAGCTTTCTTT.

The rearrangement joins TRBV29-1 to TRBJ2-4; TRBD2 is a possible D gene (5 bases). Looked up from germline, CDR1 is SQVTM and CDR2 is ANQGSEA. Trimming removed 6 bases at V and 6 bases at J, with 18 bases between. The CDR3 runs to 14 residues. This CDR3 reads CSVAVEVAGNIQYF. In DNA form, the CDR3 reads TGCAGCGTGGCCGTTGAGGTGGCGGGAAACATTCAGTACTTC.

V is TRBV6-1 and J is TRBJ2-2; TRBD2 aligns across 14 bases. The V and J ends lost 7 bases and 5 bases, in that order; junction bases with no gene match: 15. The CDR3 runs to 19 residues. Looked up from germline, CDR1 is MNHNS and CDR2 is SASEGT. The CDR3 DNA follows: TGTGCCAGCAATAGAAGGACTAGCGGGAGGAGAGGGGTTACCGGGGAGCTGTTTTTT. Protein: CASNRRTSGRRGVTGELFF.

CDR3 nucleotides: TGTGCCAGCTCACCAGAGCAGGGAATGGCGAACGAGCAGTACTTC. Amino acids: CASSPEQGMANEQYF. The chain employs TRBV18 and TRBJ2-7, with TRBD1 as a possible D gene (5 bases). The V gene's germline CDR1 is KGHSH and CDR2 LQKENI. V was clipped by 2 bases and J by 5 bases, with 16 bases between them. This CDR3 contains 15 residues.

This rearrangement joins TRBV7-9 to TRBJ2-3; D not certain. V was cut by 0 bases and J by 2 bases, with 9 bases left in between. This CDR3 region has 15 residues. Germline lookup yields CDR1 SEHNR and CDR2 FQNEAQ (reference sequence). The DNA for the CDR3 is TGTGCCAGCAGCTTAGCGGCTGAGGTCACAGATACGCAGTATTTT. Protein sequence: CASSLAAEVTDTQYF.

CDR3 sequence (DNA): TGCAGTGCTAGCCGGGAGGGTCCCACAGATACGCAGTATTTT. Its translation: CSASREGPTDTQYF. This rearrangement joins TRBV20-1 to TRBJ2-3; 8 bases are a match to TRBD2. V gave up 3 bases and J gave up 2 bases; unmatched junction bases: 4. CDR3 length: 14 residues. CDR1 is DFQATT and CDR2 is SNEGSKA in the germline V gene (reference sequence).

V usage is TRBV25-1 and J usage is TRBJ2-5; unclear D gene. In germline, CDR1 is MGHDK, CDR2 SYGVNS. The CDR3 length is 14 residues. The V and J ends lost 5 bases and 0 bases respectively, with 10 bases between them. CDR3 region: CASSHSSYQETQYF. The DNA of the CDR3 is TGTGCCAGCAGTCACAGCTCCTACCAAGAGACCCAGTACTTC.

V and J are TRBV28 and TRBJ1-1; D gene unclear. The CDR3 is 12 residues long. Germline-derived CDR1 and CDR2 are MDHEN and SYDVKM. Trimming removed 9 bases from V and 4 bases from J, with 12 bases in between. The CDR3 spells CASLSERTEAFF. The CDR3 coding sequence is TGTGCCAGTCTCAGTGAGCGCACTGAAGCTTTCTTT. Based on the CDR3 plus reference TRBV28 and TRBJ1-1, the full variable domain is DVKVTQSSRYLVKRTGEKVFLECVQDMDHENMFWYRQDPGLGLRLIYFSYDVKMKEKGDIPEGYSVSREKKERFSLILESASTNQTSMYLCASLSERTEAFFGQGTRLTVV.